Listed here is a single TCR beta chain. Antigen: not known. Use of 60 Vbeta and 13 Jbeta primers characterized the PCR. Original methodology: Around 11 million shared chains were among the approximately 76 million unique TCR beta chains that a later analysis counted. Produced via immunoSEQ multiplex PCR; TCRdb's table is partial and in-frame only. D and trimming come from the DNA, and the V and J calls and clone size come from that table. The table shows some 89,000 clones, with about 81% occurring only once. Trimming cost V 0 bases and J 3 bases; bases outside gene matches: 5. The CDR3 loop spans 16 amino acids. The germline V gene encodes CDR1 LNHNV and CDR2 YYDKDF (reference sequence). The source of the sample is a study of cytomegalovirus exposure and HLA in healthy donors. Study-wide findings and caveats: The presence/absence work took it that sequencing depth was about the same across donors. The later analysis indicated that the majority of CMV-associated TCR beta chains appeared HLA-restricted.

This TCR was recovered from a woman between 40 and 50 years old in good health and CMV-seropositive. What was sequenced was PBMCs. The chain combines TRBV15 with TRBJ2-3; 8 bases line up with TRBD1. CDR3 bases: TGTGCCACCAGCAGAGATAAGGACAGGGTGACAGATACGCAGTATTTT. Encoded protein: CATSRDKDRVTDTQYF. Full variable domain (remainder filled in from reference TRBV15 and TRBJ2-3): DAMVIQNPRYQVTQFGKPVTLSCSQTLNHNVMYWYQQKSSQAPKLLFHYYDKDFNNEADTPDNFQSRRPNTSFCFLDIRSPGLGDTAMYLCATSRDKDRVTDTQYFGPGTRLTVL.